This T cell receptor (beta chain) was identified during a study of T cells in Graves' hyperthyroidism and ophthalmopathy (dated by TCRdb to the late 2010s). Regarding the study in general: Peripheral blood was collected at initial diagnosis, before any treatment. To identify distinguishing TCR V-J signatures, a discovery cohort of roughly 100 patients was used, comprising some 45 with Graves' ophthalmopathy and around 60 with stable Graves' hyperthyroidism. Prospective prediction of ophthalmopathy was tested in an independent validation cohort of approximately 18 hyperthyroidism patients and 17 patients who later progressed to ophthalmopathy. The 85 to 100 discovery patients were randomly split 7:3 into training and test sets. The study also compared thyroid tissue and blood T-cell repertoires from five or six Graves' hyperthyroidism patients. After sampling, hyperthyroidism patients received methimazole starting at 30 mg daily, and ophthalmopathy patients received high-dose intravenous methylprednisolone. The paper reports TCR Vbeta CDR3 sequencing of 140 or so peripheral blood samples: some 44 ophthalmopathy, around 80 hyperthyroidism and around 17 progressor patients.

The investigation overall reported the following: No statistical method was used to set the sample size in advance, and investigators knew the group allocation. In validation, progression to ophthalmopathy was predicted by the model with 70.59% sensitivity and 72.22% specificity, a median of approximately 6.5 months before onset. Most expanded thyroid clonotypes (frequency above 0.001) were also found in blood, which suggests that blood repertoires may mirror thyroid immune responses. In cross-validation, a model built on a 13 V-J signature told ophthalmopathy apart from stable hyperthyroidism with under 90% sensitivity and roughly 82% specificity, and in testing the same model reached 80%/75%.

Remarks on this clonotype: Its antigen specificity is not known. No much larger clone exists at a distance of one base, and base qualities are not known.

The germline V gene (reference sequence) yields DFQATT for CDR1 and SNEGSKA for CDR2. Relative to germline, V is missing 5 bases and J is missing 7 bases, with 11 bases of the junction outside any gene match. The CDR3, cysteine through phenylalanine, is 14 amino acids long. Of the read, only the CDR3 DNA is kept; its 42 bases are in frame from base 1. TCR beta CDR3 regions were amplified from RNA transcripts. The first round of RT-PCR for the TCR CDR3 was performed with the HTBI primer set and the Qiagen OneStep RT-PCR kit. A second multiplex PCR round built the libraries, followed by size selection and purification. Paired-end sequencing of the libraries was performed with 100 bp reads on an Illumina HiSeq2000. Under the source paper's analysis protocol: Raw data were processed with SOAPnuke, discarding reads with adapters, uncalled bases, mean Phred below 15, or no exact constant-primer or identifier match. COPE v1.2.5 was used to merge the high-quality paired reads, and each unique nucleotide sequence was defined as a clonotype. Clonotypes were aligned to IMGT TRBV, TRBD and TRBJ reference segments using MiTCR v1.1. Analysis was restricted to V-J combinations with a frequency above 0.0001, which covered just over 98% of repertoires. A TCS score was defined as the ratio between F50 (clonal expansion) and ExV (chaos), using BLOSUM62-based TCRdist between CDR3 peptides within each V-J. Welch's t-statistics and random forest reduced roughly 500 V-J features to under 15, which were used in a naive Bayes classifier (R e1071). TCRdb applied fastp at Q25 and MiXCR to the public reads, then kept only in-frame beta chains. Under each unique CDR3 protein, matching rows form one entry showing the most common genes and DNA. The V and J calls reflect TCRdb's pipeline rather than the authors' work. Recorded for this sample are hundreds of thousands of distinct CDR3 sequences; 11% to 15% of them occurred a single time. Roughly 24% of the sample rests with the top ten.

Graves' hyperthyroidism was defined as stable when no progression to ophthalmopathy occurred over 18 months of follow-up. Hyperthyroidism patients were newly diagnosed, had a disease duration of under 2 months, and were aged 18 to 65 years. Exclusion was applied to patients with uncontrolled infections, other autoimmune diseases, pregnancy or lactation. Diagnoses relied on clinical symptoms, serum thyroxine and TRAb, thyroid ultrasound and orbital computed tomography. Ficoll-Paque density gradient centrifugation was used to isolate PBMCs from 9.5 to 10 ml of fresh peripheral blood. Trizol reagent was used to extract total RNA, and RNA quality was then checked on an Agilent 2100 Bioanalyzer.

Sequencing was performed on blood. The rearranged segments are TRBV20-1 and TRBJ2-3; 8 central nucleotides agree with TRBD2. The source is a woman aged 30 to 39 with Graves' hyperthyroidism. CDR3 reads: CSAYAVGGVNTQYF. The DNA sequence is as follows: TGCAGTGCTTATGCTGTCGGGGGGGTAAATACGCAGTATTTT.